What follows is one TCR beta chain and its context. What it recognizes is unknown. Sorting recovered naive CD8 T cells on a CD8+CD4-CCR7+CD45RA+ profile. TCRdb fed the PCR reads into MiXCR, producing one record per CDR3 protein. The sample includes more than 450,000 distinct CDR3 sequences, roughly 26% seen only once; the top ten take around 0.8%. This sample is part of a study of molecular identifiers for immune sequencing clone quantification. Study context: Replicate RNA from roughly 18,000 or 92,000 naive CD8 T cells formed five aliquots; four were sequenced.

This CDR3 region has 18 residues. V lost 2 bases to trimming and J lost 7 bases; unmatched junction nucleotides: 13. Findings and limits, study-wide: Effector cells kept over 99% of their molecules in clones above 20 RNA copies, while naive cells kept under 1% there.

Sequencing was performed on naive CD8+ T cells from blood, with Jurkat cell RNA spiked in. Indicated subset: FACS-sorted CD8+CD4-CCR7+CD45RA+ naive T cells. The receptor was derived from a human donor in good health. Some libraries in this study had Jurkat cell RNA spiked in. The V call is TRBV12-3 or TRBV12-4, the J call TRBJ2-2; TRBD1 matches 10 bases. The CDR3 DNA is TGTGCCAGCAGTTTAAGGGACTTTGGGACAGGGGATAACGGGGAGCTGTTTTTT. The encoded protein is CASSLRDFGTGDNGELFF.